A selection of T cell receptor beta chains follows, all from one sample in a study of beta chain features in type 1 diabetes. The assay was immunoSEQ multiplex PCR, and TCRdb's table has in-frame clones only and misses some. Among around 290,000 clones listed, around 7.3% were seen once. Sequenced input: central memory CD4+ T cells from blood. The source of these receptors is a woman in her late teens or twenties in good health. The CDR3 runs from the conserved cysteine through the conserved F or W. D genes are given only for firm matches. The listing skips clone size in some rows; elsewhere it reads once, few, many or a size class.

clone_size,v_call,j_call,d_call,cdr3_aa,cdr3_nt
NA,TRBV5-1,TRBJ1-1,NA,CASSLDISTTEAFF,TGCGCCAGCAGCTTGGATATAAGTACGACTGAAGCTTTCTTT
few,TRBV30,TRBJ1-3,NA,CAWSQGFSGNTIYF,TGTGCCTGGAGCCAGGGGTTCTCTGGAAACACCATATATTTT
NA,TRBV6-1,TRBJ1-2,NA,CASSEAAGDYGYTF,TGTGCCAGCAGTGAGGCTGCAGGGGACTATGGCTACACCTTC
NA,TRBV19,TRBJ1-2,NA,CASKGSAFAYGYTF,TGTGCCAGTAAGGGGTCGGCTTTCGCCTATGGCTACACCTTC
NA,TRBV28,TRBJ1-1,NA,CASRSGNTEAFF,TGTGCCAGCAGGTCGGGGAACACTGAAGCTTTCTTT
NA,TRBV12-2,TRBJ2-1,NA,CARRTLGVQSQLDEQFF,TGTGCAAGGCGAACCCTCGGGGTGCAGTCACAGTTGGATGAGCAGTTCTTC
NA,TRBV19,TRBJ2-7,NA,CASSSRPSSSYEQYF,TGTGCCAGTAGTTCGAGACCGAGCAGCTCCTACGAGCAGTACTTC
few,TRBV9,TRBJ1-6,NA,CASGRQDNSPLHF,TGTGCCAGCGGCAGACAGGATAATTCACCCCTCCACTTT
NA,TRBV15,TRBJ1-3,NA,CATSSSLGGLSGNTIYF,TGTGCCACCAGCAGCTCACTGGGGGGCCTTTCTGGAAACACCATATATTTT
few,TRBV4-2,TRBJ1-1,TRBD1,CASSQGPGTGFQIEAFF,TGTGCCAGCAGCCAGGGTCCCGGGACAGGGTTTCAGATTGAAGCTTTCTTT
few,TRBV7-8,TRBJ2-3,NA,CASSPADTQYF,TGTGCCAGCAGCCCCGCCGATACGCAGTATTTT
NA,TRBV5-1,TRBJ2-1,NA,CASSPVAGGNEQFF,TGCGCCAGCAGCCCCGTTGCGGGCGGGAATGAGCAGTTCTTC
many,TRBV5-5,TRBJ1-3,NA,CASSLNQGRSGNTIYF,TGTGCCAGCAGCTTGAATCAGGGTCGGTCTGGAAACACCATATATTTT
NA,TRBV7-2,TRBJ2-2,NA,CASSYRLGRTGELFF,TGTGCCAGCAGCTATCGACTAGGGAGAACCGGGGAGCTGTTTTTT
few,TRBV7-2,TRBJ1-1,TRBD1,CASSPPTGTGNTEAFF,TGTGCCAGCAGCCCACCAACCGGGACAGGGAACACTGAAGCTTTCTTT
NA,TRBV6-1,TRBJ2-1,NA,CASSPRAGSNEQFF,TGTGCCAGCAGTCCCCGGGCAGGGTCCAATGAGCAGTTCTTC
many,TRBV7-3,TRBJ2-5,TRBD1,CASSPGQGITSQETQYF,TGTGCCAGCAGCCCCGGACAGGGCATCACTAGCCAAGAGACCCAGTACTTC
NA,TRBV4-2,TRBJ1-2,NA,CASSQRDGHGYTF,TGTGCCAGCAGCCAACGGGACGGACATGGCTACACCTTC
few,TRBV7-2,TRBJ2-2,NA,CASSPSTVSGELFF,TGTGCCAGCAGCCCCTCAACTGTATCCGGGGAGCTGTTTTTT
NA,TRBV6-6,TRBJ1-5,NA,CATGVGTDNQPQHF,TGTGCCACCGGGGTGGGGACCGATAATCAGCCCCAGCATTTT
few,TRBV15,TRBJ2-1,TRBD2,CATSRDLETSPFF,TGTGCCACCAGCAGAGATTTGGAGACTAGCCCCTTCTTC
NA,TRBV19,TRBJ1-5,NA,CASTPRGRGNQPQHF,TGTGCCAGTACTCCCCGGGGTAGAGGCAATCAGCCCCAGCATTTT
few,TRBV4-3,TRBJ2-1,NA,CASSPQVHNEQFF,TGCGCCAGCAGCCCCCAAGTACACAATGAGCAGTTCTTC
few,TRBV7-2,TRBJ2-2,NA,CASSPPGTGELFF,TGTGCCAGCAGCCCACCCGGCACCGGGGAGCTGTTTTTT
NA,TRBV5-1,TRBJ1-2,NA,CASSLDLTNYGYTF,TGCGCCAGCAGCTTGGACCTCACAAACTATGGCTACACCTTC
few,TRBV18,TRBJ2-7,TRBD2,CASSPISGSSYEQYF,TGTGCCAGCTCACCAATTAGCGGGAGCTCCTACGAGCAGTACTTC
few,TRBV5-4,TRBJ2-3,TRBD2,CASSLGAGGPRDTQYF,TGTGCCAGCAGCTTGGGAGCGGGAGGGCCGAGAGATACGCAGTATTTT
few,TRBV7-2,TRBJ1-2,TRBD1,CASSLTQPGQGRGYTF,TGTGCCAGCAGTTTGACCCAACCGGGACAGGGGAGGGGCTACACCTTC
few,TRBV2,TRBJ1-6,NA,CASSAHDSYNSPLHF,TGTGCCAGCAGTGCCCACGACTCCTATAATTCACCCCTCCACTTT
few,TRBV9,TRBJ2-2,NA,CASSVVWAANTGELFF,TGTGCCAGCAGCGTAGTCTGGGCCGCGAACACCGGGGAGCTGTTTTTT
NA,TRBV4-2,TRBJ1-2,NA,CASSQERRGGYYGYTF,TGTGCCAGCAGCCAAGAAAGGAGAGGGGGATACTATGGCTACACCTTC
few,TRBV29-1,TRBJ2-1,NA,CSVEDKVYEQFF,TGCAGCGTTGAAGATAAAGTCTATGAGCAGTTCTTC
NA,TRBV10-3,TRBJ1-1,NA,CAISDRGGRAEAFF,TGTGCCATCAGTGATCGGGGGGGCCGAGCTGAAGCTTTCTTT
few,TRBV18,TRBJ2-7,NA,CASSRTVAYEQYF,TGTGCCAGCTCTAGGACCGTAGCCTACGAGCAGTACTTC
NA,TRBV30,TRBJ1-2,TRBD1,CAWQGQANYGYTF,TGTGCCTGGCAGGGACAGGCTAACTATGGCTACACCTTC
NA,TRBV9,TRBJ2-5,NA,CAGSVEGTQQETQYF,TGTGCCGGCAGCGTAGAGGGGACGCAACAAGAGACCCAGTACTTC
NA,TRBV30,TRBJ1-5,NA,CAWSARREDQPQHF,TGTGCCTGGAGTGCCCGAAGGGAGGATCAGCCCCAGCATTTT
few,TRBV29-1,TRBJ1-2,TRBD1,CSVAKTGDYGYTF,TGCAGCGTAGCCAAGACAGGGGACTATGGCTACACCTTC
few,TRBV4-1,TRBJ2-5,NA,CASSLSALGETQYF,TGCGCCAGCAGCCTATCAGCCTTGGGGGAGACCCAGTACTTC
NA,TRBV18,TRBJ1-6,NA,CASSQGGRRDSPLHF,TGTGCCAGCTCCCAAGGGGGACGGAGGGACTCACCCCTCCACTTT